This TCR beta chain is from a study of shared clonotypes between healthy human individuals. The germline V gene encodes CDR1 SGDLS and CDR2 YYNGEE. Trimming removed 0 bases from V and 1 base from J; junction bases left unmatched: 4. CDR3 length equals 16 residues. Produced via immunoSEQ multiplex PCR; TCRdb's table is partial and in-frame only. The sample yields 2,500,000 or so clones, just over 90% seen once. The donors were adults (healthy and HIV-negative) with no recent acute infections or vaccinations. Regarding the study as a whole: The study drew on few donors, limiting represented genetic and exposure-history diversity.

Note on this clone: No antigen is known for it.

The chain employs TRBV9 and TRBJ2-5; 9 bases align to TRBD2. Sequencing input: naive CD4+ T cells sorted from blood. This sample's subset: CD45RA+ positively selected. The clonotype was recovered from a man aged 18 to 30 in good health. For the CDR3, the DNA is TGTGCCAGCAGCGTAGGGAGCGGGAGGACCCAAGAGACCCAGTACTTC. This sequence encodes CASSVGSGRTQETQYF. The whole variable domain, filled in from reference TRBV9 and TRBJ2-5, reads DSGVTQTPKHLITATGQRVTLRCSPRSGDLSVYWYQQSLDQGLQFLIQYYNGEERAKGNILERFSAQQFPDLHSELNLSSLELGDSALYFCASSVGSGRTQETQYFGPGTRLLVL.